Included here is one TCR beta chain sequence, with context. This CDR3 is 15 amino acids long. Germline lookup yields CDR1 SEHNR and CDR2 FQNEAQ (reference sequence). V was clipped by 5 bases and J by 0 bases, with 13 bases between them. This sample was taken from a study of T cell changes during pregnancy in multiple sclerosis. The repertoire was sequenced with immunoSEQ multiplex PCR; TCRdb's copy has only in-frame clones and lacks some. The sample includes about 46,000 clones, around 93% of them seen just once. The TCR originated in a female donor with multiple sclerosis, enrolled in a pregnancy study. This sequence joins TRBV7-9 and TRBJ1-2; D gene unclear. The starting material was CD8+ T cells from peripheral blood mononuclear cells, obtained in the first trimester of pregnancy. The CDR3 loop is CASSHMGPANYGYTF. The CDR3 coding sequence is TGTGCCAGCAGCCATATGGGCCCAGCTAACTATGGCTACACCTTC.